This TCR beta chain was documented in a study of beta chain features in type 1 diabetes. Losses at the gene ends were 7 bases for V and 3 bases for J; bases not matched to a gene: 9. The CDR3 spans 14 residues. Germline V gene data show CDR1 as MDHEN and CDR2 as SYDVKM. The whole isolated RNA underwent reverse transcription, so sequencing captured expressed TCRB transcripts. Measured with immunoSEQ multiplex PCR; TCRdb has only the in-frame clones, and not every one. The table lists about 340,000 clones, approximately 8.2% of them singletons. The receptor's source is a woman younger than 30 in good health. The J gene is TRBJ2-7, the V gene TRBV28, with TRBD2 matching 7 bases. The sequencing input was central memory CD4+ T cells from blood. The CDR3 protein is CASTPGGRLYEQYF. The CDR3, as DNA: TGTGCCAGCACCCCAGGCGGGAGACTCTACGAGCAGTACTTC.